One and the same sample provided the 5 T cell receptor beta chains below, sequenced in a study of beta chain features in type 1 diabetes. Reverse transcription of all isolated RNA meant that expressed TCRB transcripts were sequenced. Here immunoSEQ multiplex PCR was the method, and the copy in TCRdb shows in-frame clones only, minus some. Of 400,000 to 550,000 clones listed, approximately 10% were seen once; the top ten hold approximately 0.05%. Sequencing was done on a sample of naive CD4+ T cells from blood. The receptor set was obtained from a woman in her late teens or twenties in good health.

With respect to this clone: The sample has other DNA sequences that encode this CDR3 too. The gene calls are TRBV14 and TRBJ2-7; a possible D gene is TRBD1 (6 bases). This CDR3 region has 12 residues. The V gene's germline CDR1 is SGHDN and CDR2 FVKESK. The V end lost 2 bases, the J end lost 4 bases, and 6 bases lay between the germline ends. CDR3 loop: CASSQQGYEQYF. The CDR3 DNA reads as TGTGCCAGCAGCCAACAGGGGTACGAGCAGTACTTC.

Here the CDR3 reads CASAAVNEQFF. CDR3 coding DNA: TGTGCCAGCGCGGCTGTGAATGAGCAGTTCTTC. The J gene is TRBJ2-1, the V gene TRBV19; D gene uncertain. The CDR3 length is 11 residues. V was pared by 9 bases and J by 7 bases, with 10 bases between. The germline V gene encodes CDR1 LNHDA and CDR2 SQIVND (reference sequence).

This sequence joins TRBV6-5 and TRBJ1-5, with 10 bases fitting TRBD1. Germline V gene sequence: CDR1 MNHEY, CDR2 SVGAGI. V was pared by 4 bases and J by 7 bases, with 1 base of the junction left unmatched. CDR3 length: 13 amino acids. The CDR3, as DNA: TGTGCCAGCAGTTTGGACAGGGGGCAGCCCCAGCATTTT. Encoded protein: CASSLDRGQPQHF.

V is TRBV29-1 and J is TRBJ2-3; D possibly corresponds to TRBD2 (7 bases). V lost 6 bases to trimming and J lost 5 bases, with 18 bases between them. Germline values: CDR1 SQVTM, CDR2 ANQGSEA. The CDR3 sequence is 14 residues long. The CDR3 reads CSVRMGGPGDTQYF. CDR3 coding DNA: TGCAGCGTGAGGATGGGGGGGCCGGGAGATACGCAGTATTTT.

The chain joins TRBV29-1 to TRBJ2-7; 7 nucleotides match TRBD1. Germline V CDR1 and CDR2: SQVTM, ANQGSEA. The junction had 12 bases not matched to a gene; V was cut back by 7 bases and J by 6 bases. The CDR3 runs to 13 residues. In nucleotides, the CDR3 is TGCAGCGGAACGACAGGGCTGCCCGGCGAGCAGTACTTC. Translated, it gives CSGTTGLPGEQYF.